One and the same sample provided the 9 T cell receptor beta chains below, sequenced in a study of cytomegalovirus exposure and HLA in healthy donors. The study ran its PCR with 60 Vbeta and 13 Jbeta primers. Data came from immunoSEQ multiplex PCR; TCRdb stores just in-frame clones and leaves some out. The profile covers about 180,000 clones, with 77% appearing a single time and 3.5% to 4.5% taken by the ten largest. The sequencing sample was made of PBMCs. The receptors stem from a woman aged 60 to 75 in good health and CMV-seropositive.

The gene calls are TRBV5-1 and TRBJ2-1, with TRBD2 identical over 10 bases. Germline V gives CDR1 SGHRS, CDR2 YFSETQ. With V trimmed by 2 bases and J by 5 bases, 4 bases remained unmatched. This CDR3 region has 15 residues. The CDR3 nucleotides are TGCGCCAGCAGCTTTAGTCTAGCGGGGGACAATGAGCAGTTCTTC. Translation: CASSFSLAGDNEQFF.

The chain joins TRBV11-2 to TRBJ1-4, with a weak D call TRBD1 (5 bases). The ends were cut back, 5 bases at V and 12 bases at J, with 22 bases in the middle. CDR1 is SGHAT and CDR2 is FQNNGV in the germline V gene. The CDR3 length is 15 residues. The CDR3 here is CASSLGRGYAGELFF. Written as DNA, the CDR3 is TGTGCCAGCAGCCTGGGGCGGGGATACGCGGGGGAACTGTTTTTT.

This clone appeared a few times. The chain combines TRBV28 with TRBJ2-7, with TRBD2 matching over 8 bases. V lost 5 bases and J lost 2; bases outside the gene matches: 8. This CDR3 has 15 residues. Germline assignment: CDR1 MDHEN and CDR2 SYDVKM. The CDR3 protein is CASSPRGGRAYEQYF. The DNA for the CDR3 is TGTGCCAGCAGTCCCCGGGGGGGCAGAGCCTACGAGCAGTACTTC.

The rearrangement uses TRBV5-6 and TRBJ1-4; D perhaps matches TRBD1 (5 bases). The ends were cut back, 7 bases at V and 7 bases at J, with 17 bases in the middle. This CDR3 spans 14 amino acids. Per germline, CDR1 SGHDT and CDR2 YYEEEE. The CDR3 protein is CASYLSGGTEKLFF. In nucleotides, the CDR3 is TGTGCCAGCTACCTGAGCGGGGGTACTGAAAAACTGTTTTTT.

This chain connects TRBV2 to TRBJ1-2; 9 nucleotides agree with TRBD1. The germline CDR1 and CDR2 sequences are SNHLY and FYNNEI. The CDR3 length is 13 residues. Trimming at V came to 4 bases and at J to 5 bases, leaving 2 bases not matched to a gene. The CDR3 is CASSGQGGYGYTF. Here the CDR3 DNA reads TGTGCCAGCAGTGGACAGGGGGGGTATGGCTACACCTTC.

The chain combines TRBV5-1 with TRBJ1-1, with D possibly matching TRBD1 (5 bases). V dropped 5 bases and J dropped 1 base, with 15 bases sitting between them. There are 15 residues in the CDR3. Looked up from germline, CDR1 is SGHRS and CDR2 is YFSETQ. The CDR3 here is CASSLVTAPNTEAFF. For the CDR3, the DNA is TGCGCCAGCAGTCTGGTGACAGCGCCGAACACTGAAGCTTTCTTT.

V gene TRBV6-6 combines with J gene TRBJ2-7; TRBD2 matches at 7 bases. The CDR3 is 15 residues long. The V and J ends lost 8 bases and 0 bases, in that order; junction bases with no gene match: 10. Germline V gene data show CDR1 as MNHNY and CDR2 as SVGAGI (reference sequence). The CDR3 DNA follows: TGTGCCAGCCGAGACCTAGCGGCAAGCTCCTACGAGCAGTACTTC. The encoded protein is CASRDLAASSYEQYF.

The chain joins TRBV28 to TRBJ1-4; D ambiguous. This CDR3 has 15 residues. The V and J ends lost 4 bases and 3 bases respectively, with 12 bases between them. The germline V gene encodes CDR1 MDHEN and CDR2 SYDVKM. The DNA for the CDR3 is TGTGCCAGCAGTTCCCCCAGAGGGCCTAATGAAAAACTGTTTTTT. Translating it yields CASSSPRGPNEKLFF.

This clone was detected only a few times. J is TRBJ1-2 and V is TRBV7-2; D possibly corresponds to TRBD1 (6 bases). Germline values: CDR1 SGHTA, CDR2 FQGNSA. The CDR3 is 15 amino acids. The V and J ends lost 7 bases and 3 bases respectively, with 18 bases between them. The DNA of the CDR3 is TGTGCCAGCACCGTCGGAGGGGGGAGGGACTATGGCTACACCTTC. It is translated as CASTVGGGRDYGYTF.